Shown below are 11 T cell receptor beta chains from a single sample sequenced in a study of cytomegalovirus exposure and HLA in healthy donors. PCR employed 60 Vbeta and 13 Jbeta primers. The assay was immunoSEQ multiplex PCR, and TCRdb's table has in-frame clones only and misses some. The sample holds about 200,000 clones, roughly four fifths seen once. Material for sequencing was PBMCs. Receptors were obtained from a woman aged 40 to 50 in good health and CMV-seronegative.

This rearrangement joins TRBV6-6 to TRBJ1-5, with a possible D match to TRBD1 (5 bases). The CDR3 contains 14 residues. V was trimmed by 6 bases and J by 2 bases, leaving 11 bases between them. Germline V gene sequence: CDR1 MNHNY, CDR2 SVGAGI (reference sequence). The CDR3 loop reads CASRQGSGNQPQHF. Written as DNA, the CDR3 is TGTGCCAGCAGGCAGGGTTCGGGCAATCAGCCCCAGCATTTT.

Comments on this clone: The same CDR3 also results from other DNA sequences found in this sample. The V and J genes are TRBV5-1 and TRBJ2-5; D is perhaps TRBD1 (5 bases). In germline, CDR1 is SGHRS, CDR2 YFSETQ. This CDR3 comprises 14 residues. V was clipped by 0 bases and J by 5 bases, with 11 bases between them. CDR3 sequence (DNA): TGCGCCAGCAGCTTGGCAGGGCGGCAGGAGACCCAGTACTTC. It yields the protein CASSLAGRQETQYF.

The chain recombines TRBV5-1 with TRBJ2-7, with 11 bases matching TRBD2. The CDR3 covers 14 residues. V shed 3 bases, J shed 7 bases, and the junction held 6 bases outside the gene matches. The germline V gene has CDR1 SGHRS and CDR2 YFSETQ. This CDR3 is CASSSLAGGREQYF. The CDR3 DNA is TGCGCCAGCAGCTCCTTAGCGGGAGGGAGAGAGCAGTACTTC.

The chain couples TRBV5-8 to TRBJ2-5, with 7 bases identical to TRBD1. There are 13 residues in the CDR3. Germline V gene lookup returns CDR1 SGHTS and CDR2 YDEGEE. J gave up 2 bases and V 3 bases, and 1 base lay outside the gene matches. The CDR3 sequence: CASSSGQQETQYF. The CDR3 DNA follows: TGTGCCAGCAGCTCGGGACAGCAAGAGACCCAGTACTTC.

V usage is TRBV2 and J usage is TRBJ1-3; tentatively, D is TRBD1 (5 bases). This CDR3 has 13 amino acids. Germline loops: CDR1 SNHLY, CDR2 FYNNEI. Trimming pared 9 bases from V and 1 base from J, leaving 10 bases between. For the CDR3, the DNA is TGTGCCAGAGAAGGGGCGTCTGGAAACACCATATATTTT. Protein: CAREGASGNTIYF.

V is TRBV28 and J is TRBJ2-3; 10 nucleotides match TRBD1. The V gene end was trimmed by 7 bases and the J gene end by 4 bases; junction bases not matched to a gene: 8. The germline CDR1 and CDR2 sequences are MDHEN and SYDVKM. The CDR3 spans 15 residues. CDR3 sequence (DNA): TGTGCCAGCACCGACGGGACAGGGGCAGCAGATACGCAGTATTTT. Translating it yields CASTDGTGAADTQYF. The full variable domain, completed using reference TRBV28 and TRBJ2-3, is DVKVTQSSRYLVKRTGEKVFLECVQDMDHENMFWYRQDPGLGLRLIYFSYDVKMKEKGDIPEGYSVSREKKERFSLILESASTNQTSMYLCASTDGTGAADTQYFGPGTRLTVL.

The chain recombines TRBV10-1 with TRBJ2-1, with D maybe TRBD2 (5 bases). CDR1 is WNHNN, CDR2 SYGVQD, per germline (reference sequence). V gave up 6 bases and J gave up 3 bases, with 6 bases separating them. The CDR3 runs to 12 residues. CDR3: CASSRDYNEQFF. The CDR3 DNA reads as TGCGCCAGCAGCCGGGACTACAATGAGCAGTTCTTC.

The chain recombines TRBV7-3 with TRBJ2-3; tentative D call: TRBD1 (5 bases). The CDR3 is 14 amino acids. V was cut by 5 bases and J by 0 bases, with 9 bases left in between. The germline V gene encodes CDR1 SGHTA and CDR2 FQGTGA. This chain's CDR3 is CASSARQSTDTQYF. CDR3 bases: TGTGCCAGCAGCGCCCGACAGAGCACAGATACGCAGTATTTT.

This chain joins TRBV29-1 and TRBJ1-1; 7 bases are a match to TRBD1. Per the germline V gene, CDR1 is SQVTM and CDR2 is ANQGSEA. Trimming removed 6 bases from V and 5 bases from J; junction bases left unmatched: 9. The CDR3 runs 13 residues. The CDR3, as DNA: TGCAGCGTGGCCCGGACAGGAAGAACTGAAGCTTTCTTT. Protein sequence: CSVARTGRTEAFF.

The genes are TRBV10-3 and TRBJ2-4, with TRBD1 identical over 9 bases. The CDR3 spans 13 residues. Germline V gene sequence: CDR1 ENHRY, CDR2 SYGVKD. Losses at the gene ends were 10 bases for V and 6 bases for J; bases not matched to a gene: 7. Here the CDR3 DNA reads TGTGCCACCCCGGGACAGGGACGAAACATTCAGTACTTC. Protein sequence: CATPGQGRNIQYF.

This chain joins TRBV18 and TRBJ2-3; TRBD1 agrees at 7 bases. Germline loops: CDR1 KGHSH, CDR2 LQKENI. Unmatched junction bases numbered 6, after V lost 5 bases and J lost 1 base. The CDR3 extends over 15 amino acids. This CDR3 is CASSSLGQGTDTQYF. CDR3 coding DNA: TGTGCCAGCTCATCTTTAGGACAGGGCACAGATACGCAGTATTTT.